These 15 T cell receptor beta chains were sequenced from one sample in a study of PD-L1 blockade in urothelial cancer. The sample's time point: pretreatment peripheral blood. Measured with immunoSEQ multiplex PCR; TCRdb has only the in-frame clones, and not every one. The sample lists approximately 94,000 clones, roughly 91% occurring once. The source was PBMCs, collected around atezolizumab (anti-PD-L1) treatment. These receptors all come from a man between 60 and 70 years old with urothelial cancer.

The chain is built from TRBV30 and TRBJ1-1, with D unclear. Deletions cut 0 bases from V and 3 bases from J, with 11 bases between. The CDR3 extends over 14 amino acids. Germline-derived CDR1 and CDR2 are GTSNPN and SVGIG (reference sequence). The CDR3 nucleotides read TGTGCCTGGAGTGTGGGCAGATCGGACACTGAAGCTTTCTTT. Translating gives CAWSVGRSDTEAFF.

J is TRBJ1-5 and V is TRBV9; TRBD1 matches 8 bases. Germline CDR1 reads SGDLS; CDR2 reads YYNGEE. This CDR3 region has 15 residues. V lost 1 base and J lost 5; bases outside the gene matches: 5. This CDR3 is CASSVSPGGDQPQHF. The CDR3 bases are TGTGCCAGCAGCGTATCCCCAGGGGGCGATCAGCCCCAGCATTTT.

The chain carries TRBV6-5 and TRBJ2-5; 9 bases match TRBD2. Trimming at V came to 2 bases and at J to 6 bases, leaving 7 bases not matched to a gene. This CDR3 spans 15 amino acids. Looked up from germline, CDR1 is MNHEY and CDR2 is SVGAGI. CDR3 loop: CASSYPSGMGKTQYF. The CDR3 coding sequence is TGTGCCAGCAGTTACCCTAGCGGGATGGGGAAGACCCAGTACTTC.

The rearrangement links TRBV7-9 to TRBJ2-5; TRBD2 might be the D (5 bases). V lost 2 bases, J lost 5 bases, and 12 bases lay in between. The CDR3 consists of 14 residues. Germline V gene data show CDR1 as SEHNR and CDR2 as FQNEAQ (reference sequence). The DNA of the CDR3 is TGTGCCAGCAGCTTAAGGAGGACTTTCGAGACCCAGTACTTC. It codes for CASSLRRTFETQYF.

The chain couples TRBV4-1 to TRBJ2-7, with a tentative D call TRBD2 (5 bases). This CDR3 spans 14 amino acids. Per the germline V gene, CDR1 is MGHRA and CDR2 is YSYEKL. With 4 bases removed from V and 2 bases from J, the gap between germline ends came to 12 bases. CDR3 protein: CASSPSSWAYEQYF. The CDR3 DNA follows: TGCGCCAGCAGCCCTAGCAGTTGGGCCTACGAGCAGTACTTC.

J is TRBJ1-6 and V is TRBV19; D gene unclear. CDR3 size: 14 residues. CDR1 LNHDA and CDR2 SQIVND come from the germline V gene (reference sequence). The germline V and J ends were trimmed by 3 bases and 10 bases, with 13 bases remaining between them. CDR3 nucleotide sequence: TGTGCCAGTAGTATCGCGACAACGGGATCACCCCTCCACTTT. It translates to CASSIATTGSPLHF.

V is TRBV9 and J is TRBJ2-3, with TRBD2 matching 15 bases. The junction had 8 bases not matched to a gene; V was cut back by 3 bases and J by 3 bases. The CDR3 loop spans 18 amino acids. Germline V gene data show CDR1 as SGDLS and CDR2 as YYNGEE. In DNA, the CDR3 is TGTGCCAGCAGCGGACGGACTAGCGGGAGGGCGGGAACAGATACGCAGTATTTT. It is translated as CASSGRTSGRAGTDTQYF.

The chain joins TRBV12-5 to TRBJ2-2; D may be TRBD2 (6 bases). Germline loops: CDR1 LGHNT, CDR2 FRNRAP. The V end lost 2 bases, the J end lost 5 bases, and 21 bases lay between the germline ends. The CDR3 extends over 18 amino acids. CDR3: CASGLTPLKSGETGELFF. The CDR3 DNA reads as TGTGCTAGTGGTTTGACGCCCCTGAAGTCGGGGGAGACCGGGGAGCTGTTTTTT.

V gene TRBV5-6 combines with J gene TRBJ2-7; 9 bases fit TRBD1. Germline values: CDR1 SGHDT, CDR2 YYEEEE. CDR3 length equals 14 residues. The V gene end was trimmed by 1 base and the J gene end by 6 bases; junction bases not matched to a gene: 5. The CDR3 loop is CASSLNRGLGEQYF. In DNA, the CDR3 is TGTGCCAGCAGCTTGAACAGGGGGCTGGGCGAGCAGTACTTC.

This rearrangement joins TRBV4-2 to TRBJ2-2, with TRBD2 matching 8 bases. The germline V gene has CDR1 LGHNA and CDR2 YNFKEQ. This CDR3 has 17 residues. V was pared by 0 bases and J by 5 bases, with 8 bases of the junction left unmatched. Here the CDR3 DNA reads TGTGCCAGCAGCCAAGATAACCCGGGAGGGCCAACCGGGGAGCTGTTTTTT. This encodes CASSQDNPGGPTGELFF.

CDR3 DNA sequence: TGTGCCAGCAGCGTAGTGCGGGCAGGGGGCTTGGGGGAGCAGTTCTTC. Protein: CASSVVRAGGLGEQFF. The rearrangement uses TRBV9 and TRBJ2-1, with 8 bases lining up with TRBD1. Germline values: CDR1 SGDLS, CDR2 YYNGEE. J gave up 10 bases and V 0 bases, and 12 bases lay outside the gene matches. There are 16 residues in the CDR3.

This sequence joins TRBV7-9 and TRBJ2-1; 9 positions match TRBD1. The germline V gene encodes CDR1 SEHNR and CDR2 FQNEAQ (reference sequence). V gave up 11 bases and J gave up 0 bases; unmatched junction bases: 8. The CDR3 loop spans 15 amino acids. The CDR3 sequence: CAGGRGQGSYNEQFF. For the CDR3, the DNA is TGTGCCGGGGGGCGGGGACAGGGCTCCTACAATGAGCAGTTCTTC.

This rearrangement joins TRBV4-1 to TRBJ1-5, with D possibly matching TRBD1 (5 bases). The germline V gene encodes CDR1 MGHRA and CDR2 YSYEKL. The CDR3 has 13 amino acids. The germline V and J ends were trimmed by 0 bases and 9 bases, with 9 bases remaining between them. The CDR3 bases are TGCGCCAGCAGCCAAGAGGTGGGGGGGCCCCAGCATTTT. As protein: CASSQEVGGPQHF.

The gene calls are TRBV6-1 and TRBJ1-1, with 8 bases aligning to TRBD1. The CDR3 spans 14 residues. Trimming at V came to 5 bases and at J to 4 bases, leaving 6 bases not matched to a gene. Germline-derived CDR1 and CDR2 are MNHNS and SASEGT. The CDR3 bases are TGTGCCAGCAGTAAAGGACAGGGCGGCACTGAAGCTTTCTTT. Its translation is CASSKGQGGTEAFF.

This chain joins TRBV27 and TRBJ1-4; 8 bases are a match to TRBD1. This CDR3 contains 14 residues. J was trimmed by 8 bases and V by 6 bases; bases with no gene match: 8. The germline V gene encodes CDR1 MNHEY and CDR2 SMNVEV (reference sequence). The CDR3 here is CASRVTGGGEKLFF. The CDR3 coding sequence is TGTGCCAGCAGGGTAACAGGGGGGGGAGAAAAACTGTTTTTT.